This T cell receptor beta chain derives from a study of T cell responses to AZD1222 COVID-19 vaccine (dated by TCRdb to the early 2020s). At the level of the whole study: TCR sequencing covered 233 trial participants: 200 to 220 given two doses of AZD1222 and approximately 26 given two doses of MenACWY control vaccine. Trial participants were enrolled by age into subgroups of 18-55, 56-69 and 70-plus years, and about 150, 27 and 61 TCR-sequenced participants, respectively, were included in these subgroups. Results and caveats for the whole study, not just this receptor: Vaccine-associated CD4 TCRs spanned the whole spike protein, with dominant responses in regions 160-218 and 743-854. The 56-69-year group was small, and its depth increase did not reach significance, likely because of low power. A significant rise in spike-specific TCR breadth and depth was observed after two AZD1222 doses relative to day 0 and relative to MenACWY recipients. Conclusions about previously exposed vaccinees are limited, since just five or six AZD1222 recipients were seropositive for SARS-CoV-2 at baseline. Epitopes outside the regions mutated in the B.1.351 and B.1.1.7 variants were reportedly recognized by nearly half of the unique spike-specific TCRs. Participants were mostly white British, with more females than males. The authors suggested clonal diversity may have been underestimated. Because no samples from the day 14 peak response were available, repertoires could be characterized only after the peak T cell response.

The time point label on this specimen signifies: about 28 days (+/-7) after the second vaccine dose. Because spike-specific TCR depth and breadth did not differ between the two schedules, AZD1222 recipients who got a second dose at roughly 4 weeks were pooled with those who got a second dose at roughly 12 weeks. The vaccinee samples were drawn from two UK trials, COV001 and COV002, one of which was a single-blind randomized controlled phase 2/3 trial testing AZD1222 (ChAdOx1 nCoV-19) in healthy adults. For TCRbeta chain sequencing, PBMC samples from trial participants were taken at day 0 and at day 28 after the second dose. From its cysteine to its phenylalanine, the CDR3 spans 14 amino acids. Only the CDR3 DNA stays, 42 bases, in frame from base 1. Cut back by 2 bases and 9 bases, the V and J ends lie 16 bases apart. The germline V gene specifies SGHAT as CDR1 and FQNNGV as CDR2. The CDR3 regions of human TCRbeta chains were subjected to immunosequencing. For the original study's pipeline: TCRs in the repertoires were compared against a reference library of SARS-CoV-2-specific TCRs that had been generated with the MIRA antigen-specificity platform. Breadth meant the fraction of unique TCRs that were SARS-CoV-2-associated, whereas depth meant the fraction of total T cells that were SARS-CoV-2-associated. Using the MIRA data, every spike-specific TCR was mapped to the spike region that the TCR reacted to and assigned to either a CD4 or a CD8 class. Log10-transformed breadth and depth values were compared by one-way ANOVA with Sidak's multiple comparisons tests. In its TCRdb copy, this immuneACCESS table keeps in-frame sequences only and misses some clones. Where compared with another copy, unresolved V genes explain less than half of these, and the others have no known cause. The V and J calls and clone size are taken from that table; D and trimming were inferred from the DNA. The table for this sample lists around 160,000 clones; under 95% of them were counted only once. The top ten hold about 1.1% of the sample.

This clone showed up just once. This receptor's antigen is unknown. No base-level quality is on record; no much larger clone is a single base apart. The chain uses TRBV11-2 and TRBJ1-1, with the D segment identity uncertain. The source material was peripheral blood, sampled 28 days after the second AZD1222 dose. The receptor comes from an adult who received the AZD1222 COVID-19 vaccine. In nucleotide form, the sequence is TGTGCCAGCAGCTTATCCCTGGTATCAGCTAAAGCTTTCTTT. Translated, it reads CASSLSLVSAKAFF.